This TCR beta chain was observed in a study of control samples from healthy donors and cancer patients. V lost 3 bases and J lost 4; bases outside the gene matches: 14. The CDR3 runs 17 residues. Looked up from germline, CDR1 is SGHNT and CDR2 is YYREEE (reference sequence). This table comes from immunoSEQ multiplex PCR, and its TCRdb copy is limited to in-frame clones, with some not included. The data contain under 80,000 clones, about 95% of them seen just once; the ten biggest clones take up 6.2%. The sample comprised blood. This sequence was found in a woman aged 40 to 50 in good health. The chain couples TRBV5-4 to TRBJ1-2, with 8 bases lining up with TRBD1. The CDR3 spells CASSSTGQAHRIYGYTF. For the CDR3, the DNA is TGTGCCAGCAGCTCCACGGGACAGGCCCACCGAATCTATGGCTACACCTTC.